The next 22 T cell receptor beta chains were all read from a single sample in a study of early T cells in non-severe SARS-CoV-2 infection. TCRdb ran MiXCR on the 5' RACE reads and lists one entry per CDR3 protein. The data hold approximately 56,000 distinct CDR3 sequences, with 9.5% to 11% observed a single time. The material sequenced was whole blood. Source of these receptors: an adult who was a healthcare worker with PCR-confirmed SARS-CoV-2 infection or an uninfected control (not recorded which).

This sequence joins TRBV10-3 and TRBJ2-2; TRBD2 aligns across 9 bases. The CDR3 covers 13 residues. Looked up from germline, CDR1 is ENHRY and CDR2 is SYGVKD. Trimming took 4 bases from V and 8 from J; bases not matched to a gene: 2. CDR3 residues: CAISGSGSGELFF. In DNA, the CDR3 is TGTGCCATCAGTGGTAGCGGGAGTGGGGAGCTGTTTTTT.

This clonotype was counted at least ten times. The gene calls are TRBV7-2 and TRBJ2-5; D might be TRBD2 (6 bases). Germline CDR1 SGHTA, CDR2 FQGNSA. V lost 4 bases to trimming and J lost 3 bases, with 9 bases between them. This CDR3 contains 13 residues. CDR3 in amino acids: CASSSGGKETQYF. The CDR3 nucleotides are TGTGCCAGCAGCTCGGGCGGGAAAGAGACCCAGTACTTC.

In this sample, this clonotype turned up many times. The V call is TRBV6-2 or TRBV6-3, the J call TRBJ2-3, with unresolved D. The CDR3 loop spans 13 amino acids. V dropped 3 bases and J dropped 4 bases, with 8 bases sitting between them. Looked up from germline, CDR1 is MNHEY and CDR2 is SVGEGT. This CDR3 is CASSYRRSDTQYF. The CDR3 region has the DNA TGTGCCAGCAGTTATCGTCGTTCAGATACGCAGTATTTT.

Many counts were recorded for this clonotype. The chain is built from TRBV2 and TRBJ2-1, with D perhaps TRBD1 or TRBD2 (5 bases each). Germline-derived CDR1 and CDR2 are SNHLY and FYNNEI. The length of the CDR3 is 14 residues. Between the trimmed V and J ends, which lost 6 bases and 8 bases, there was a span of 17 bases. The CDR3 spells CASRGLRGAHEQFF. The CDR3 nucleotides read TGTGCCAGCAGGGGGTTAAGAGGGGCCCATGAGCAGTTCTTC.

Regarding this clonotype: Just one base apart from a much larger clone, this may be a read error. The gene calls are TRBV7-2 and TRBJ2-2, with TRBD2 as a possible D gene (5 bases). Germline CDR1 SGHTA, CDR2 FQGNSA. The CDR3 runs 13 residues. The CDR3: CASSNVQHGELSF. Here the CDR3 DNA reads TGTGCCAGCAGCAACGTTCAGCACGGGGAGCTGTCTTTT.

This clonotype has just a few counts. The rearrangement uses TRBV20-1 and TRBJ2-4; 7 bases are a match to TRBD1. After removal of 3 bases from V and 3 bases from J, the junction contained 2 bases not matched to a gene. CDR3 length: 13 amino acids. CDR1 DFQATT and CDR2 SNEGSKA come from the germline V gene (reference sequence). This CDR3 reads CSASPGGKNIQYF. The CDR3 region has the DNA TGCAGTGCTAGTCCAGGGGGCAAAAACATTCAGTACTTC.

There are many counts of this clonotype. This rearrangement joins TRBV29-1 to TRBJ2-7, with a possible D match to TRBD2 (5 bases). Trimming removed 6 bases at V and 0 bases at J, with 12 bases between. From germline, CDR1 is SQVTM and CDR2 ANQGSEA. This CDR3 spans 13 amino acids. The CDR3 DNA is TGCAGCGTCTCTCGAGGGAGCTCCTACGAGCAGTACTTC. It translates to CSVSRGSSYEQYF.

This clonotype was seen at least ten times. The V and J genes are TRBV12-3 or TRBV12-4 and TRBJ2-1, with a weak D call TRBD1 (6 bases). CDR3 length: 13 amino acids. With 6 bases removed from V and 4 bases from J, the gap between germline ends came to 10 bases. The CDR3 loop reads CASRGTKYNEQFF. In DNA form, the CDR3 reads TGTGCCAGCAGGGGGACAAAATACAATGAGCAGTTCTTC.

This clonotype has ten or more counts. V and J are TRBV6-2 or TRBV6-3 and TRBJ2-1; 10 bases line up with TRBD2. The CDR3 consists of 14 residues. Trimming at V came to 8 bases and at J to 5 bases, leaving 6 bases not matched to a gene. Looked up from germline, CDR1 is MNHEY and CDR2 is SVGEGT. This chain's CDR3 is CASGSSGSNNEQFF. In DNA form, the CDR3 reads TGTGCCAGCGGCTCTAGCGGGAGCAACAATGAGCAGTTCTTC.

This clonotype was picked up a small number of times. The chain combines TRBV6-5 with TRBJ1-2; 7 nucleotides match TRBD1. The germline V gene encodes CDR1 MNHEY and CDR2 SVGAGI. The CDR3 is 17 amino acids. The junction had 19 bases not matched to a gene; V was cut back by 4 bases and J by 8 bases. The CDR3 is CASSSLGDRDLSVGYTF. The CDR3 DNA sequence: TGTGCCAGCAGTTCCCTGGGGGACAGAGATTTGTCCGTCGGCTACACCTTC.

This clonotype was counted at least ten times. This chain connects TRBV7-2 to TRBJ2-3; 8 bases match TRBD1. CDR1 SGHTA and CDR2 FQGNSA come from the germline V gene. Trimming removed 5 bases from V and 3 bases from J; junction bases left unmatched: 7. This CDR3 is built from 15 residues. The CDR3 spells CASSPTGGNTDTQYF. The DNA for the CDR3 is TGTGCCAGCAGCCCAACAGGGGGTAATACAGATACGCAGTATTTT.

The J gene is TRBJ2-7, the V gene TRBV28; the D call may be TRBD1 or TRBD2 (6 bases each). V was cut by 6 bases and J by 3 bases, with 15 bases left in between. Germline V gene sequence: CDR1 MDHEN, CDR2 SYDVKM. The CDR3 is 14 amino acids. CDR3 amino acids: CASSESKGGYEQYF. DNA for the CDR3: TGTGCCAGCAGCGAAAGCAAGGGGGGCTACGAGCAGTACTTC.

The chain carries TRBV5-1 and TRBJ2-1; 9 positions agree with TRBD1. Germline V gene data show CDR1 as SGHRS and CDR2 as YFSETQ. CDR3 length: 15 amino acids. V lost 3 bases, J lost 6 bases, and 7 bases stayed unmatched. CDR3 in amino acids: CASSSRDRVFNEQFF. CDR3 in DNA: TGCGCCAGCAGCTCCCGGGACAGGGTTTTCAATGAGCAGTTCTTC.

This clonotype was seen ten or more times. The V and J genes are TRBV13 and TRBJ2-7; 8 positions agree with TRBD2. The V and J ends lost 5 bases and 2 bases, in that order; junction bases with no gene match: 14. Germline CDR1 is PRHDT and CDR2 is FYEKMQ (reference sequence). The CDR3 has 17 amino acids. In DNA form, the CDR3 reads TGTGCCAGCAGCCCAAAGGGTCTAGCGGGCCTGACCTACGAGCAGTACTTC. As protein: CASSPKGLAGLTYEQYF. The full variable domain, completed using reference TRBV13 and TRBJ2-7, is AAGVIQSPRHLIKEKRETATLKCYPIPRHDTVYWYQQGPGQDPQFLISFYEKMQSDKGSIPDRFSAQQFSDYHSELNMSSLELGDSALYFCASSPKGLAGLTYEQYFGPGTRLTVT.

V is TRBV6-2 or TRBV6-3 and J is TRBJ2-1, with no clear D. CDR1 and CDR2 from the germline V gene are MNHEY and SVGEGT. This CDR3 contains 15 residues. V gave up 5 bases and J gave up 4 bases, with 15 bases separating them. The CDR3 coding sequence is TGTGCCAGCAGTCGACAAGGTATCCCTTACAATGAGCAGTTCTTC. It is translated as CASSRQGIPYNEQFF.

At least ten counts were recorded for this clonotype. This rearrangement joins TRBV15 to TRBJ2-5; a possible D gene is TRBD2 (5 bases). Germline CDR1 reads LNHNV; CDR2 reads YYDKDF (reference sequence). The CDR3 has 14 residues. With 0 bases removed from V and 4 bases from J, the gap between germline ends came to 9 bases. The CDR3: CATSRDGLGETQYF. The CDR3 bases are TGTGCCACCAGCAGAGATGGACTCGGAGAGACCCAGTACTTC.

This clonotype was counted at least ten times. The V and J genes are TRBV20-1 and TRBJ1-5, with a weak D call TRBD1 (5 bases). CDR1 and CDR2 (germline): DFQATT, SNEGSKA (reference sequence). V gave up 4 bases and J gave up 2 bases, with 12 bases separating them. This CDR3 contains 14 residues. CDR3 loop: CSAKLQGGNQPQHF. In DNA, the CDR3 is TGCAGTGCTAAGCTTCAGGGAGGCAATCAGCCCCAGCATTTT.

This clonotype was found many times. The rearrangement joins TRBV18 to TRBJ2-1; 11 bases are shared with TRBD2. The V gene's germline CDR1 is KGHSH and CDR2 LQKENI. The CDR3 spans 16 residues. J lost 7 bases, V lost 0 bases, and 5 bases had no gene match. The CDR3 spells CASSPPGTSGSNEQFF. The CDR3 coding sequence is TGTGCCAGCTCACCACCCGGGACTAGCGGATCAAATGAGCAGTTCTTC.

This clonotype has more than one count but fewer than ten. The chain carries TRBV5-1 and TRBJ2-7; no definite D call. The CDR3 length is 13 residues. From germline, CDR1 is SGHRS and CDR2 YFSETQ. Trimming cost V 4 bases and J 6 bases, with 14 bases left between them. The CDR3 reads CASSPHLEREQYF. As DNA, the CDR3 is TGCGCCAGCAGCCCACACCTCGAGCGCGAGCAGTACTTC. Based on the CDR3 plus reference TRBV5-1 and TRBJ2-7, the full variable domain is KAGVTQTPRYLIKTRGQQVTLSCSPISGHRSVSWYQQTPGQGLQFLFEYFSETQRNKGNFPGRFSGRQFSNSRSEMNVSTLELGDSALYLCASSPHLEREQYFGPGTRLTVT.

This clonotype showed up just a few times. The rearrangement links TRBV28 to TRBJ2-7; D may correspond to TRBD1 or TRBD2 (5 bases each). The ends were cut back, 5 bases at V and 13 bases at J, with 15 bases in the middle. The V gene's germline CDR1 is MDHEN and CDR2 SYDVKM. This CDR3 contains 11 residues. CDR3 DNA sequence: TGTGCCAGCAGTCGGCCGGGACGGACTTACTTC. The encoded protein is CASSRPGRTYF.

This clonotype was counted many times. This sequence joins TRBV7-3 and TRBJ1-2; 7 bases are shared with TRBD1. The CDR3 consists of 14 residues. Germline V gene sequence: CDR1 SGHTA, CDR2 FQGTGA. V was pared by 5 bases and J by 5 bases, with 8 bases of the junction left unmatched. CDR3 sequence: CASSPSPGGYGYTF. In DNA, the CDR3 is TGTGCCAGCAGCCCCAGCCCAGGGGGATATGGCTACACCTTC.

This clonotype was counted ten times or more. The rearrangement uses TRBV6-2 or TRBV6-3 and TRBJ1-1; 8 positions match TRBD1. The CDR3 is 16 residues long. The germline V gene has CDR1 MNHEY and CDR2 SVGEGT. V trimming: 6 bases; J trimming: 5 bases; junction bases outside the gene matches: 14. The CDR3 sequence is CASSSGVQGARTEAFF. The CDR3 DNA follows: TGTGCCAGCAGCTCCGGGGTTCAGGGGGCGAGGACTGAAGCTTTCTTT.